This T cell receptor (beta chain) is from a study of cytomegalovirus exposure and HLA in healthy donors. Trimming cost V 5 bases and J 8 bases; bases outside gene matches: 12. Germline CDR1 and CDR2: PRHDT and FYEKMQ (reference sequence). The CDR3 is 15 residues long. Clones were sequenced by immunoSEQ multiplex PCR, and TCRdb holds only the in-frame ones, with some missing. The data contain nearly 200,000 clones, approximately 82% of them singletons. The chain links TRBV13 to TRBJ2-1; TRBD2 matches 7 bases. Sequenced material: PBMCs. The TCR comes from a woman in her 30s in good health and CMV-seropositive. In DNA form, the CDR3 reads TGTGCCAGCAGCATGCTTAGCGGGTTGGTCTATGAGCAGTTCTTC. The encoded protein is CASSMLSGLVYEQFF.